A single TCR beta chain is shown here with its context. Participants' reported clinical history set cohort assignment. Here immunoSEQ multiplex PCR was the method, and the copy in TCRdb shows in-frame clones only, minus some. The sample lists 360,000 or so clones; roughly 90% were seen once. The data are from a study of blood T cell repertoires in COVID-19. The CDR3 has 16 amino acids. The germline V gene has CDR1 LGHDT and CDR2 YNNKEL (reference sequence). Trimming shortened V by 1 base and J by 6 bases, and 19 bases separated the two germline ends. This sequence originates from a woman in her 30s who had recovered from COVID-19. Sequencing was done on a sample of PBMCs or T cells enriched from blood (not recorded which). The rearrangement joins TRBV3-1 (or the pseudogene TRBV3-2) to TRBJ2-7, with D maybe TRBD2 (6 bases). CDR3 coding DNA: TGTGCCAGCAGCCAAGGCCAGATGGGGGAGGTGAGCGAGCAGTACTTC. Amino acids: CASSQGQMGEVSEQYF.